These 16 T cell receptor beta chains were sequenced from one sample in a study of OX40 agonist ivuxolimab in advanced cancers. Clones were sequenced by immunoSEQ multiplex PCR, and TCRdb holds only the in-frame ones, with some missing. The top ten hold around 35% of the sample, which has approximately 32,000 clones, roughly 89% seen once. The starting material was CD4+ or CD8+ T cells sorted from blood, obtained in a trial of the OX40 agonist ivuxolimab. These receptors were obtained from an adult with an advanced solid tumor such as melanoma, head and neck, liver or kidney cancer.

The rearrangement uses TRBV28 and TRBJ2-5; possible D gene TRBD2, 5 bases. The CDR3 is made up of 14 amino acids. Trimming took 6 bases from V and 2 from J, leaving 13 bases between them. The germline CDR1 and CDR2 sequences are MDHEN and SYDVKM. Written as DNA, the CDR3 is TGTGCCAGCAGCGCATTGCGGGCTCAAGAGACCCAGTACTTC. Translating gives CASSALRAQETQYF.

The chain has TRBV18 and TRBJ2-1; D perhaps matches TRBD1 (5 bases). Germline CDR1 reads KGHSH; CDR2 reads LQKENI. Trimming took 1 base from V and 3 from J, leaving 10 bases between them. The CDR3 is made up of 15 amino acids. The CDR3 sequence is CASSPQGSDYNEQFF. Written as DNA, the CDR3 is TGTGCCAGCTCACCACAGGGGTCCGACTACAATGAGCAGTTCTTC.

The CDR3 sequence: CASSPDRGTYNEQFF. CDR3 sequence (DNA): TGCGCCAGCAGCCCAGACAGGGGGACCTACAATGAGCAGTTCTTC. The chain recombines TRBV4-1 with TRBJ2-1; TRBD1 matches 9 bases. V shed 4 bases and J 2 bases; nucleotides not matched to a gene: 3. CDR1 MGHRA and CDR2 YSYEKL come from the germline V gene. The CDR3 sequence is 15 residues long.

The V and J genes are TRBV7-2 and TRBJ2-1, with a possible D match to TRBD2 (6 bases). CDR3 length: 15 residues. Trimming left V 3 bases short and J 1 base short, with 10 bases between. The germline CDR1 and CDR2 sequences are SGHTA and FQGNSA. CDR3 sequence (DNA): TGTGCCAGCAGCTTCGTAGCGGATTCCTACAATGAGCAGTTCTTC. It yields the protein CASSFVADSYNEQFF. The variable domain in full, with the rest retrieved from reference TRBV7-2 and TRBJ2-1, is GAGVSQSPSNKVTEKGKDVELRCDPISGHTALYWYRQSLGQGLEFLIYFQGNSAPDKSGLPSDRFSAERTGGSVSTLTIQRTQQEDSAVYLCASSFVADSYNEQFFGPGTRLTVL.

The rearrangement joins TRBV9 to TRBJ1-4; TRBD1 is a possible D gene (5 bases). Germline-derived CDR1 and CDR2 are SGDLS and YYNGEE. Trimming took off 4 bases at V and 7 bases at J, with 17 bases between the two ends. This CDR3 contains 15 residues. The CDR3 loop is CASSLTAGGSEKLFF. The CDR3 DNA sequence: TGTGCCAGCAGCCTTACGGCGGGGGGTAGTGAAAAACTGTTTTTT. The variable domain in full, completed from reference TRBV9 and TRBJ1-4, reads DSGVTQTPKHLITATGQRVTLRCSPRSGDLSVYWYQQSLDQGLQFLIQYYNGEERAKGNILERFSAQQFPDLHSELNLSSLELGDSALYFCASSLTAGGSEKLFFGSGTQLSVL.

V usage is TRBV9 and J usage is TRBJ1-5; D is uncertain. CDR1 and CDR2 (germline): SGDLS, YYNGEE. V lost 2 bases and J 0 bases, leaving 6 bases between the germline ends. The CDR3 is 14 amino acids. Here the CDR3 DNA reads TGTGCCAGCAGCGTGGATTATAGCAATCAGCCCCAGCATTTT. Amino acid sequence: CASSVDYSNQPQHF.

This clone was seen only once. This sequence joins TRBV9 and TRBJ2-3, with 9 bases identical to TRBD2. Trimming took 0 bases from V and 3 from J; bases not matched to a gene: 8. Germline V gene sequence: CDR1 SGDLS, CDR2 YYNGEE. CDR3 length equals 17 residues. CDR3 coding DNA: TGTGCCAGCAGCGTAGGACTTAGCGGGAGTCGTACAGATACGCAGTATTTT. Encoded protein: CASSVGLSGSRTDTQYF.

With regard to this clone: Its ends do not fully match the called genes, so a read error is possible. V is TRBV15 and J is TRBJ2-7; perhaps TRBD2 as D (5 bases). The CDR3 runs to 11 residues. Germline assignment: CDR1 LNHNV and CDR2 YYDKDF (reference sequence). The CDR3 is CATEDYLRSRF. For the CDR3, the DNA is TGTGCCACCGAAGACTATCTAAGGAGTCGGTTC.

The rearrangement links TRBV5-6 to TRBJ1-1; D uncertain. V was cut by 4 bases and J by 3 bases, with 16 bases left in between. Germline V gives CDR1 SGHDT, CDR2 YYEEEE. CDR3 length: 15 amino acids. The CDR3 sequence: CASSGRGTPYTEAFF. CDR3 in DNA: TGTGCCAGCAGCGGGCGCGGTACACCCTACACTGAAGCTTTCTTT.

The V call is TRBV28, the J call TRBJ1-1; 10 bases align to TRBD1. The CDR3 totals 15 residues. The germline gives CDR1 MDHEN, CDR2 SYDVKM. Trimming at V came to 2 bases and at J to 2 bases, leaving 2 bases not matched to a gene. The CDR3, as DNA: TGTGCCAGCAGTTTAGACAGGGGGCTTAACACTGAAGCTTTCTTT. As protein: CASSLDRGLNTEAFF.

The chain recombines TRBV19 with TRBJ1-2; D is perhaps TRBD1 (5 bases). The V gene lost 3 bases and the J gene lost 8 bases, with 10 bases spanning the gap. This CDR3 comprises 12 residues. CDR1 and CDR2 (germline): LNHDA, SQIVND (reference sequence). CDR3 bases: TGTGCCAGTAGTATGGGGGGTCTGGGCTACACCTTC. It encodes CASSMGGLGYTF. Using reference TRBV19 and TRBJ1-2 for the parts outside the CDR3, the full variable domain is DGGITQSPKYLFRKEGQNVTLSCEQNLNHDAMYWYRQDPGQGLRLIYYSQIVNDFQKGDIAEGYSVSREKKESFPLTVTSAQKNPTAFYLCASSMGGLGYTFGSGTRLTVV.

This clone was observed once. The V and J genes are TRBV28 and TRBJ2-2; D possibly corresponds to TRBD1 (5 bases). Germline loops: CDR1 MDHEN, CDR2 SYDVKM. V was cut by 11 bases and J by 0 bases, with 10 bases left in between. There are 13 residues in the CDR3. The CDR3 loop reads CAQGGTNTGELFF. The CDR3 region has the DNA TGTGCCCAGGGTGGGACGAACACCGGGGAGCTGTTTTTT.

The V call is TRBV7-9, the J call TRBJ1-2; no clear D. This CDR3 contains 10 residues. CDR1 and CDR2 from the germline V gene are SEHNR and FQNEAQ (reference sequence). The V and J ends lost 4 bases and 4 bases respectively, with 1 base between them. The CDR3 protein is CASSSYGYTF. The CDR3 DNA reads as TGTGCCAGCAGCTCCTATGGCTACACCTTC.

This clone came up a few times. The rearrangement joins TRBV9 to TRBJ2-7; possibly TRBD2 for D (5 bases). Germline CDR1 is SGDLS and CDR2 is YYNGEE. Trimming removed 4 bases from V and 0 bases from J, with 17 bases in between. This CDR3 spans 16 amino acids. The CDR3 nucleotides are TGTGCCAGCAGCCCAGATGGGCGGGCCCTCTCCTACGAGCAGTACTTC. As protein: CASSPDGRALSYEQYF.

This clone was recorded a few times. The DNA of the CDR3 is TGCAGCGTTGAAGATTGGCAGGGCTTGAGGACTGAAGCTTTCTTT. Protein product: CSVEDWQGLRTEAFF. The V gene is TRBV29-1, the J gene TRBJ1-1, with D possibly TRBD1 on 5 matching bases. The germline CDR1 and CDR2 sequences are SQVTM and ANQGSEA. There are 15 residues in the CDR3. V lost 0 bases to trimming and J lost 5 bases, with 16 bases between them. Full variable domain (outside the CDR3, taken from reference TRBV29-1 and TRBJ1-1): SAVISQKPSRDICQRGTSLTIQCQVDSQVTMMFWYRQQPGQSLTLIATANQGSEATYESGFVIDKFPISRPNLTFSTLTVSNMSPEDSSIYLCSVEDWQGLRTEAFFGQGTRLTVV.

The chain uses TRBV11-2 and TRBJ2-1; D is perhaps TRBD1 or TRBD2 (5 bases each). Germline V gene lookup returns CDR1 SGHAT and CDR2 FQNNGV. The CDR3 length is 12 residues. The ends were cut back, 1 base at V and 8 bases at J, with 6 bases in the middle. As DNA, the CDR3 is TGTGCCAGCAGCTTAGGAGGGGATGAGCAGTTCTTC. Protein product: CASSLGGDEQFF.